A single sample is the source of the 21 T cell receptor beta chains below, sequenced in a study of T cell responses to AZD1222 COVID-19 vaccine. Clones were read by immunoSEQ multiplex PCR, and TCRdb kept only the in-frame ones, dropping some. The sample lists 100,000 to 150,000 clones; approximately 90% were seen once. This sample comprised peripheral blood, obtained on day 0 of AZD1222 vaccination. These receptors were taken from an adult in good health.

This chain uses TRBV7-3 with TRBJ2-1; D is ambiguous. Germline values: CDR1 SGHTA, CDR2 FQGTGA. Between the trimmed V and J ends, which lost 0 bases and 3 bases, there was a span of 9 bases. The CDR3 sequence is 15 residues long. The CDR3 spells CASSLTYSLYNEQFF. CDR3 bases: TGTGCCAGCAGCTTAACTTATAGTCTCTACAATGAGCAGTTCTTC.

This chain joins TRBV5-4 and TRBJ1-2, with 7 bases matching TRBD1. CDR3 size: 15 residues. The J segment lost 1 base and the V segment lost 7 bases, leaving 10 bases of the junction unmatched. Germline CDR1 reads SGHNT; CDR2 reads YYREEE (reference sequence). The CDR3 loop is CASSRGTDFNYGYTF. The CDR3, as DNA: TGTGCCAGCTCCCGAGGGACAGACTTTAACTATGGCTACACCTTC.

CDR3 region: CASSRDQTRNNEQFF. The CDR3 DNA follows: TGTGCCAGCAGTCGAGACCAGACCAGAAACAATGAGCAGTTCTTC. The chain is built from TRBV28 and TRBJ2-1; D remains unclear. CDR1 is MDHEN and CDR2 is SYDVKM in the germline V gene. CDR3 length: 15 residues. Trimming shortened V by 5 bases and J by 5 bases, and 16 bases separated the two germline ends.

This sequence joins TRBV28 and TRBJ2-7, with a weak D call TRBD2 (6 bases). V was trimmed by 9 bases and J by 7 bases, leaving 22 bases between them. Germline-derived CDR1 and CDR2 are MDHEN and SYDVKM. The CDR3 contains 14 residues. The CDR3: CASRDGGKDGEQYF. CDR3 nucleotide sequence: TGTGCCAGTCGGGACGGCGGGAAAGATGGGGAGCAGTACTTC.

The chain joins TRBV12-3 or TRBV12-4 to TRBJ2-5; D ambiguous. The CDR3 is made up of 12 amino acids. Trimming pared 3 bases from V and 5 bases from J, leaving 7 bases between. The CDR3 loop reads CASSFSWETQYF. Written as DNA, the CDR3 is TGTGCCAGCAGTTTTTCGTGGGAGACCCAGTACTTC.

V gene TRBV5-1 combines with J gene TRBJ1-1; tentatively, D is TRBD1 (5 bases). This CDR3 spans 15 amino acids. Trimming removed 4 bases from V and 1 base from J, with 14 bases in between. Per the germline V gene, CDR1 is SGHRS and CDR2 is YFSETQ. CDR3 nucleotides: TGCGCCAGCAGCCTAAACTCCGGGGCGAACACTGAAGCTTTCTTT. This codes for CASSLNSGANTEAFF.

The chain employs TRBV28 and TRBJ1-2; a weak D match, TRBD1 (6 bases). The CDR3 has 14 amino acids. The V end was cut by 7 bases, the J end by 4 bases, with 16 bases between. The germline gives CDR1 MDHEN, CDR2 SYDVKM. The CDR3 protein is CASTIFGTLYGYTF. CDR3 DNA sequence: TGTGCCAGCACCATCTTTGGGACACTCTATGGCTACACCTTC.

The chain carries TRBV10-2 and TRBJ2-1; no definite D call. V dropped 7 bases and J dropped 5 bases, with 18 bases sitting between them. CDR3 length: 15 amino acids. Germline V lookup: CDR1 WSHSY, CDR2 SAAADI. The CDR3 protein is CASTHAGNYHNEQFF. The CDR3, as DNA: TGCGCCAGCACCCACGCCGGCAACTATCACAATGAGCAGTTCTTC.

J is TRBJ2-3 and V is TRBV19; D gene unclear. Germline lookup yields CDR1 LNHDA and CDR2 SQIVND (reference sequence). V lost 5 bases to trimming and J lost 0 bases, with 12 bases between them. This CDR3 spans 15 amino acids. The CDR3 DNA reads TGTGCCAGTAGTGGCAGGCTTTTGAGCACAGATACGCAGTATTTT. Amino acids: CASSGRLLSTDTQYF.

V gene TRBV7-3 combines with J gene TRBJ2-3; 13 bases align to TRBD2. Germline values: CDR1 SGHTA, CDR2 FQGTGA. The CDR3 contains 19 residues. J lost 4 bases, V lost 1 base, and 11 bases had no gene match. CDR3 sequence (DNA): TGTGCCAGCAGCTTAAATGGACTAGCGGGAGACACCCGGGCAGATACGCAGTATTTT. Amino acids: CASSLNGLAGDTRADTQYF.

The V and J genes are TRBV6-5 and TRBJ1-5, with 9 bases fitting TRBD1. Germline V gene lookup returns CDR1 MNHEY and CDR2 SVGAGI. CDR3 length equals 16 residues. V lost 1 base and J lost 4; bases outside the gene matches: 5. For the CDR3, the DNA is TGTGCCAGCAGTTACTTAGGACAGGGGTTAAATCAGCCCCAGCATTTT. Translated: CASSYLGQGLNQPQHF.

The chain recombines TRBV4-1 with TRBJ2-1; D may match TRBD1 or TRBD2 (5 bases each). The CDR3 is 17 residues long. Between the trimmed V and J ends, which lost 0 bases and 4 bases, there was a span of 16 bases. CDR1 and CDR2 (germline): MGHRA, YSYEKL. The CDR3 spells CASSQDRGRTPYNEQFF. DNA for the CDR3: TGCGCCAGCAGCCAAGATAGGGGCAGGACTCCTTACAATGAGCAGTTCTTC.

This clone was seen only once. The genes are TRBV7-3 and TRBJ2-3, with D possibly being TRBD1 (6 bases). The V gene's germline CDR1 is SGHTA and CDR2 FQGTGA. The CDR3 runs 14 residues. The V gene lost 5 bases and the J gene lost 5 bases, with 14 bases spanning the gap. The CDR3 region has the DNA TGTGCCAGCAGCAATACAGGGTCCGTAGATACGCAGTATTTT. Translating gives CASSNTGSVDTQYF.

V and J are TRBV7-3 and TRBJ2-5; TRBD2 matches at 14 bases. Germline CDR1 is SGHTA and CDR2 is FQGTGA. J lost 7 bases, V lost 5 bases, and 3 bases had no gene match. There are 14 residues in the CDR3. For the CDR3, the DNA is TGTGCCAGCAGCCCGACTAGCGGGAGGGGGACCCAGTACTTC. Translation: CASSPTSGRGTQYF.

A note on this clone: The junction does not match germline at one end; this may be a read error. The V gene is TRBV12-3 or TRBV12-4, the J gene TRBJ2-7, with D possibly TRBD1 on 5 matching bases. This CDR3 spans 12 amino acids. In nucleotides, the CDR3 is TGTGCCAGCACCGTCGACCCGCAGGGAATGCACTTC. Its protein product is CASTVDPQGMHF.

The chain joins TRBV6-6 to TRBJ2-3; D may be TRBD2 (6 bases). This CDR3 is built from 14 residues. Trimming stripped 0 bases from V and 8 bases from J, with 12 bases between. Germline V CDR1 and CDR2: MNHNY, SVGAGI (reference sequence). The CDR3 reads CASSYSRQGGTQYF. CDR3 nucleotide sequence: TGTGCCAGCAGTTACTCTCGCCAGGGAGGTACGCAGTATTTT.

The chain recombines TRBV4-2 with TRBJ2-1, with 10 nucleotides matching TRBD2. V lost 0 bases and J lost 2; bases outside the gene matches: 7. This CDR3 has 18 residues. Germline V lookup: CDR1 LGHNA, CDR2 YNFKEQ. The CDR3 sequence is CASSQDPTSGIPYNEQFF. The CDR3 DNA reads TGTGCCAGCAGCCAAGATCCCACTAGCGGGATCCCCTACAATGAGCAGTTCTTC.

The chain is built from TRBV9 and TRBJ2-3; 7 nucleotides agree with TRBD2. CDR1 is SGDLS, CDR2 YYNGEE, per germline. V lost 0 bases and J lost 2; bases outside the gene matches: 6. The CDR3 consists of 16 residues. This chain's CDR3 is CASSVGAGDSTDTQYF. Written as DNA, the CDR3 is TGTGCCAGCAGCGTAGGGGCGGGAGATTCCACAGATACGCAGTATTTT.

The chain has TRBV25-1 and TRBJ1-6, with a weak D call TRBD1 (5 bases). This CDR3 comprises 13 residues. Germline V lookup: CDR1 MGHDK, CDR2 SYGVNS. Trimming cost V 1 base and J 12 bases, with 10 bases left between them. CDR3 coding DNA: TGTGCCAGCAGTGAATGGGGGGGTCTACCCCTCCACTTT. Protein product: CASSEWGGLPLHF.

This chain's CDR3 is CASSRTGSYEQYF. CDR3 in DNA: TGTGCCAGCAGCCGGACGGGCTCCTACGAGCAGTACTTC. The chain uses TRBV11-2 and TRBJ2-7, with D hard to call. Germline V gene data show CDR1 as SGHAT and CDR2 as FQNNGV. V dropped 5 bases and J dropped 0 bases, with 8 bases sitting between them. This CDR3 is 13 amino acids long.

This CDR3 reads CASSPPGRGYGYTF. For the CDR3, the DNA is TGTGCCAGCTCACCACCCGGACGGGGCTATGGCTACACCTTC. V and J are TRBV18 and TRBJ1-2; D gene unclear. V lost 0 bases and J lost 4, with 9 bases in between. Germline loops: CDR1 KGHSH, CDR2 LQKENI. This CDR3 is 14 amino acids long.